The 29 T cell receptor beta chains reported below all come from one sample, sequenced in a study of PD-1 blockade in classical Hodgkin lymphoma. The data were produced by immunoSEQ multiplex PCR, yet TCRdb's version contains in-frame clones alone and is incomplete. The data hold approximately 16,000 clones, with 86% observed a single time. Time point: newly diagnosed, previously untreated cHL patient sample. Thawed PBMCs yielded CD4+ T cells through magnetic negative selection. The sample taken for sequencing was CD4+ T cells from blood. The receptors stem from a human donor with classical Hodgkin lymphoma.

The chain is built from TRBV19 and TRBJ2-1; 9 nucleotides agree with TRBD1. This CDR3 comprises 14 residues. Trimming took 6 bases from V and 7 from J; bases not matched to a gene: 7. CDR1 is LNHDA and CDR2 is SQIVND in the germline V gene (reference sequence). The CDR3 sequence: CASRDDRGRNEQFF. DNA of the CDR3: TGTGCCAGTAGGGACGACAGGGGGAGAAATGAGCAGTTCTTC.

The rearrangement joins TRBV28 to TRBJ2-7; D is possibly TRBD1 or TRBD2 (5 bases each). Germline-derived CDR1 and CDR2 are MDHEN and SYDVKM. Trimming took off 7 bases at V and 7 bases at J, with 20 bases between the two ends. This CDR3 has 14 residues. CDR3 residues: CASTKAGSLGEQYF. CDR3 sequence (DNA): TGTGCCAGCACTAAGGCAGGGAGCCTGGGAGAGCAGTACTTC.

The chain employs TRBV28 and TRBJ2-3; D possibly corresponds to TRBD1 (6 bases). V lost 6 bases to trimming and J lost 2 bases, with 21 bases between them. This CDR3 is 17 amino acids long. Germline V CDR1 and CDR2: MDHEN, SYDVKM. CDR3 DNA sequence: TGTGCCAGCAGGCTGTTCCGGGACAAGAAATACACAGATACGCAGTATTTT. Amino acids: CASRLFRDKKYTDTQYF.

The V and J genes are TRBV6-5 and TRBJ2-7; the match to TRBD1 covers 7 bases. J gave up 6 bases and V 2 bases, and 4 bases lay outside the gene matches. The CDR3 length is 13 residues. CDR1 MNHEY and CDR2 SVGAGI come from the germline V gene. The CDR3 DNA is TGTGCCAGCAGTTACGTCAGGGGGACCGAGCAGTACTTC. It encodes CASSYVRGTEQYF.

Details on this clone: The sample has other DNA sequences that encode this CDR3 too. The rearrangement joins TRBV28 to TRBJ1-2, with 10 bases that match TRBD1. The CDR3 spans 13 residues. Trimming cost V 10 bases and J 2 bases; bases outside gene matches: 4. Germline V gene sequence: CDR1 MDHEN, CDR2 SYDVKM. The CDR3 loop reads CANRQGANYGYTF. The CDR3 bases are TGTGCCAACCGACAGGGGGCGAACTATGGCTACACCTTC.

Only a few counts were recorded for this clone. The chain employs TRBV5-4 and TRBJ1-1, with no clear D. The CDR3 consists of 15 residues. V lost 0 bases and J 5 bases, leaving 14 bases between the germline ends. Germline CDR1 is SGHNT and CDR2 is YYREEE (reference sequence). This chain's CDR3 is CASSLVAGLGTEAFF. The CDR3 nucleotides are TGTGCCAGCAGCTTGGTGGCGGGTTTGGGGACTGAAGCTTTCTTT.

The genes are TRBV30 and TRBJ2-7; D gene ambiguous. The CDR3 has 14 residues. The germline CDR1 and CDR2 sequences are GTSNPN and SVGIG (reference sequence). The germline V and J ends were trimmed by 1 base and 0 bases, with 10 bases remaining between them. CDR3 DNA sequence: TGTGCCTGGAGTGCTGAGAGCCTCTCCTACGAGCAGTACTTC. Protein sequence: CAWSAESLSYEQYF. The complete variable domain, with remaining parts taken from reference TRBV30 and TRBJ2-7, reads SQTIHQWPATLVQPVGSPLSLECTVEGTSNPNLYWYRQAAGRGLQLLFYSVGIGQISSEVPQNLSASRPQDRQFILSSKKLLLSDSGFYLCAWSAESLSYEQYFGPGTRLTVT.

The V gene is TRBV19, the J gene TRBJ1-5; no reliable D call. V was clipped by 1 base and J by 3 bases, with 4 bases between them. CDR3 size: 13 residues. The germline V gene encodes CDR1 LNHDA and CDR2 SQIVND (reference sequence). The CDR3 reads CASSIGYNQPQHF. The CDR3 nucleotides are TGTGCCAGTAGTATAGGTTACAATCAGCCCCAGCATTTT.

The chain recombines TRBV2 with TRBJ2-1; D unresolved. Germline V gene sequence: CDR1 SNHLY, CDR2 FYNNEI. V lost 11 bases to trimming and J lost 9 bases, with 17 bases between them. The CDR3 sequence is 12 residues long. CDR3 in DNA: TGTGCCGGCCGACTTAGCCTCGGTGAGCAGTTCTTC. It codes for CAGRLSLGEQFF.

The chain employs TRBV10-3 and TRBJ2-1; D gene unclear. Germline CDR1 reads ENHRY; CDR2 reads SYGVKD. This CDR3 is 12 amino acids long. Trimming stripped 4 bases from V and 3 bases from J, with 4 bases between. The CDR3 region has the DNA TGTGCCATCAGTGGCCACTACAATGAGCAGTTCTTC. This sequence encodes CAISGHYNEQFF.

This chain joins TRBV6-5 and TRBJ1-2; maybe TRBD1 (6 bases). Per the germline V gene, CDR1 is MNHEY and CDR2 is SVGAGI. There are 16 residues in the CDR3. Trimming shortened V by 6 bases and J by 2 bases, and 19 bases separated the two germline ends. CDR3 amino acids: CASSYKGGSGNYGYTF. In nucleotides, the CDR3 is TGTGCCAGCAGCTACAAAGGGGGAAGTGGCAACTATGGCTACACCTTC.

The chain combines TRBV30 with TRBJ2-2, with D maybe TRBD1 (6 bases). Deletions cut 2 bases from V and 2 bases from J, with 9 bases between. Looked up from germline, CDR1 is GTSNPN and CDR2 is SVGIG (reference sequence). The CDR3 is made up of 14 amino acids. CDR3 loop: CAWSRGGNTGELFF. Written as DNA, the CDR3 is TGTGCCTGGAGTCGAGGGGGAAACACCGGGGAGCTGTTTTTT.

The rearrangement joins TRBV10-1 to TRBJ2-6, with 9 nucleotides matching TRBD1. Unmatched junction bases numbered 8, after V lost 4 bases and J lost 1 base. CDR1 is WNHNN and CDR2 is SYGVQD in the germline V gene (reference sequence). The CDR3 totals 18 residues. The CDR3 DNA reads as TGCGCCAGCAGTGGGGGACAGGGAGGGCCATCTGGGGCCAACGTCCTGACTTTC. Translated, it gives CASSGGQGGPSGANVLTF.

This clone was counted a few times. The CDR3 DNA follows: TGTGCCACCAGCAGAGTGGGGCCCGGCACTGAAGCTTTCTTT. Its translation is CATSRVGPGTEAFF. This chain connects TRBV15 to TRBJ1-1, with D possibly matching TRBD1 (5 bases). From germline, CDR1 is LNHNV and CDR2 YYDKDF (reference sequence). Trimming stripped 1 base from V and 4 bases from J, with 10 bases between. The CDR3 is 14 residues long.

The CDR3 DNA follows: TGTGCCAGCAGCTCACAGGCTAAAGGGGGCGCGGCTGCTTTCTTT. This translates into CASSSQAKGGAAAFF. The chain links TRBV7-9 to TRBJ1-1; the match to TRBD1 covers 7 bases. The CDR3 runs to 15 residues. CDR1 is SEHNR and CDR2 is FQNEAQ in the germline V gene (reference sequence). Germline trimming cut 4 bases from V and 11 bases from J; bases unmatched to any gene: 16.

The chain combines TRBV5-1 with TRBJ1-1, with TRBD1 matching over 7 bases. CDR3 length: 15 amino acids. Germline CDR1 is SGHRS and CDR2 is YFSETQ. V shed 5 bases and J 1 base; nucleotides not matched to a gene: 8. The CDR3 is CASRHGTAKNTEAFF. Written as DNA, the CDR3 is TGCGCCAGCAGACACGGGACAGCTAAGAACACTGAAGCTTTCTTT.

The chain combines TRBV2 with TRBJ2-2, with D tentatively TRBD1 (5 bases). The germline CDR1 and CDR2 sequences are SNHLY and FYNNEI. The CDR3 is made up of 14 amino acids. Trimming shortened V by 4 bases and J by 2 bases, and 8 bases separated the two germline ends. The CDR3 DNA is TGTGCCAGCAGTGCCCAGGGTAACACCGGGGAGCTGTTTTTT. It yields the protein CASSAQGNTGELFF.

This chain joins TRBV5-4 and TRBJ2-2, with a possible D match to TRBD2 (5 bases). This CDR3 has 15 amino acids. Germline-derived CDR1 and CDR2 are SGHNT and YYREEE (reference sequence). V was trimmed by 0 bases and J by 4 bases, leaving 10 bases between them. The CDR3 loop reads CASSLVATGTGELFF. The CDR3 bases are TGTGCCAGCAGCTTGGTAGCGACCGGCACCGGGGAGCTGTTTTTT.

The J gene is TRBJ1-2, the V gene TRBV28, with 8 bases fitting TRBD1. The V segment lost 6 bases and the J segment 5 bases; nucleotides outside the gene matches: 5. The CDR3 is made up of 13 amino acids. Per the germline V gene, CDR1 is MDHEN and CDR2 is SYDVKM. CDR3 amino acids: CASRADRGYGYTF. Written as DNA, the CDR3 is TGTGCCAGCAGAGCCGACAGGGGTTATGGCTACACCTTC.

The V and J genes are TRBV18 and TRBJ1-5; TRBD1 matches at 7 bases. The CDR3 is 16 residues long. Germline V gene data show CDR1 as KGHSH and CDR2 as LQKENI. With 6 bases clipped from V and 1 base from J, the junction kept 9 bases outside the gene matches. CDR3 in amino acids: CASSLTGTWSNQPQHF. The CDR3 nucleotides read TGTGCCAGCTCGCTGACAGGGACTTGGAGCAATCAGCCCCAGCATTTT.

The V call is TRBV28, the J call TRBJ1-5, with D hard to call. This CDR3 is 12 amino acids long. The V and J ends lost 8 bases and 4 bases respectively, with 9 bases between them. Germline loops: CDR1 MDHEN, CDR2 SYDVKM. CDR3 protein: CASVRPNQPQHF. The CDR3 bases are TGTGCCAGCGTCAGACCTAATCAGCCCCAGCATTTT.

In DNA, the CDR3 is TGTGCCAGCAGATCCGTCCCAGCGGTTCAAGAGACCCAGTACTTC. Its translation: CASRSVPAVQETQYF. This chain uses TRBV6-5 with TRBJ2-5; possibly TRBD2 for D (5 bases). The length of the CDR3 is 15 residues. Per germline, CDR1 MNHEY and CDR2 SVGAGI. The V and J ends lost 6 bases and 2 bases respectively, with 16 bases between them.

V gene TRBV7-2 combines with J gene TRBJ1-4; D unresolved. Trimming cost V 7 bases and J 3 bases, with 15 bases left between them. The CDR3 length is 15 residues. The germline CDR1 and CDR2 sequences are SGHTA and FQGNSA. CDR3 bases: TGTGCCAGCACCGGTACAAGTAACTCTAATGAAAAACTGTTTTTT. It encodes CASTGTSNSNEKLFF.

The rearrangement joins TRBV6-1 to TRBJ2-7; D not certain. V dropped 7 bases and J dropped 7 bases, with 11 bases sitting between them. Germline V gene sequence: CDR1 MNHNS, CDR2 SASEGT. This CDR3 is built from 11 residues. CDR3 DNA sequence: TGTGCCAGCACCGAACCTGGAGAGCAGTACTTC. This gives the protein CASTEPGEQYF.

This chain joins TRBV11-3 and TRBJ2-4; D uncertain. Trimming took off 3 bases at V and 9 bases at J, with 9 bases between the two ends. Germline V gene sequence: CDR1 SGHNT, CDR2 YENEEA. The CDR3 has 12 amino acids. CDR3 sequence reads: CASSLDGIIQYF. The CDR3 bases are TGTGCCAGCAGCTTGGATGGGATCATTCAGTACTTC.

The V gene is TRBV7-2, the J gene TRBJ2-5, with a weak D call TRBD1 (6 bases). The V and J ends lost 1 base and 1 base respectively, with 10 bases between them. The CDR3 spans 15 residues. CDR1 and CDR2 from the germline V gene are SGHTA and FQGNSA. The CDR3 loop is CASSLGGTRQETQYF. The DNA for the CDR3 is TGTGCCAGCAGCTTAGGTGGGACACGCCAAGAGACCCAGTACTTC.

The chain is built from TRBV7-6 and TRBJ2-2; 7 bases match TRBD1. V shed 3 bases and J 1 base; nucleotides not matched to a gene: 2. CDR1 SGHVS and CDR2 FNYEAQ come from the germline V gene. The CDR3 sequence is 15 residues long. The CDR3 DNA reads TGTGCCAGCAGCTTTCGGACAGGGAACACCGGGGAGCTGTTTTTT. Translation gives CASSFRTGNTGELFF. Variable domain in full (rest from reference TRBV7-6 and TRBJ2-2): GAGVSQSPRYKVTKRGQDVALRCDPISGHVSLYWYRQALGQGPEFLTYFNYEAQQDKSGLPNDRFSAERPEGSISTLTIQRTEQRDSAMYRCASSFRTGNTGELFFGEGSRLTVL.

V usage is TRBV19 and J usage is TRBJ2-1; perhaps TRBD1 as D (6 bases). CDR1 is LNHDA, CDR2 SQIVND, per germline (reference sequence). Trimming took 3 bases from V and 5 from J, leaving 17 bases between them. The CDR3 contains 16 residues. CDR3 in DNA: TGTGCCAGTAGTATGACAGGCAGAGACTTGCACAATGAGCAGTTCTTC. Residues: CASSMTGRDLHNEQFF.

The J gene is TRBJ2-3, the V gene TRBV11-2; D may be TRBD2 (6 bases). The CDR3 is 12 residues long. Germline CDR1 SGHAT, CDR2 FQNNGV. V shed 11 bases and J shed 1 base, with 10 bases lying between them. Written as DNA, the CDR3 is TGTGCCGGGGGGAAGGGCACAGATACGCAGTATTTT. Translation gives CAGGKGTDTQYF.